The rows below give T cell receptor beta chains drawn from one sample of a study of cytomegalovirus exposure and HLA in healthy donors. Method: immunoSEQ multiplex PCR; TCRdb's copy keeps in-frame clones and lacks some. The sample has roughly 170,000 clones; approximately 84% are singletons. The sample taken for sequencing was PBMCs. Receptors originate from a man aged 25-40 years in good health and CMV-seronegative. The CDR3 runs from the conserved cysteine through the conserved F or W. Each record gives: D gene, clone size, J gene, V gene, CDR3 DNA, CDR3 protein. The D gene is left open where the match is weak. A clone size is listed for some rows: how often the clone was seen (once, few, many), or a class if it is expanded.

TRBD1 | NA | TRBJ2-2 | TRBV7-6 | TGTGCCAGCAGCTTATTAAGCGGGACAGGGGACACCGGGGAGCTGTTTTTT | CASSLLSGTGDTGELFF
TRBD1 | once | TRBJ2-7 | TRBV28 | TGTGCCAGCGGACAGGGGTGGATTACCTACGAGCAGTACTTC | CASGQGWITYEQYF
TRBD1 | NA | TRBJ2-7 | TRBV19 | TGTGCCAGTAGTGCATCCGTTGGACAGGGTTTGGGCTACGAGCAGTACTTC | CASSASVGQGLGYEQYF
TRBD2 | few | TRBJ2-1 | TRBV30 | TGTGCCTGGAGTGAGGGGCTAGCGGGGGGGCCGTACAATGAGCAGTTCTTC | CAWSEGLAGGPYNEQFF
TRBD1 | few | TRBJ1-6 | TRBV6-1 | TGTGCCAGCAGTCCGGGACAGGGATCGGGTTCACCCCTCCACTTT | CASSPGQGSGSPLHF
NA | once | TRBJ1-2 | TRBV6-5 | TGTGCCAGCAGATTACTGAGGGCTGATGGCTACACCTTC | CASRLLRADGYTF
TRBD1 | NA | TRBJ2-5 | TRBV5-5 | TGTGCCAGCAGCTTGAGGGACAGGGATGGAGGCGAGACCCAGTACTTC | CASSLRDRDGGETQYF
TRBD2 | NA | TRBJ2-1 | TRBV6-6 | TGTGCCACCCGACTTAGCGGGGGGCCAGGCAATGAGCAGTTCTTC | CATRLSGGPGNEQFF
NA | once | TRBJ2-7 | TRBV19 | TGTGCCAGTATCCTTTCCCCCGGTTCCTACGAGCAGTACTTC | CASILSPGSYEQYF
NA | NA | TRBJ2-3 | TRBV10-3 | TGTGCCACCGCAATAACAGCGGCCACTAGCACAGATACGCAGTATTTT | CATAITAATSTDTQYF
NA | NA | TRBJ2-3 | TRBV11-3 | TGTGCCAGCAGCTTAGCGCTTAGCGGTAGCACAGATACGCAGTATTTT | CASSLALSGSTDTQYF
TRBD2 | NA | TRBJ2-2 | TRBV6-1 | TGTGCCAGCAGTGAATATAGCGGGGGGGCCACCGGGGAGCTGTTTTTT | CASSEYSGGATGELFF
NA | NA | TRBJ1-1 | TRBV29-1 | TGCAGCGTTGGTGGCCTTTACACTGAAGCTTTCTTT | CSVGGLYTEAFF
NA | NA | TRBJ1-1 | TRBV5-6 | TGTGCCAGCAGCTCAATACTCTCCTTGGGGGCCAGTCCCACTGAAGCTTTCTTT | CASSSILSLGASPTEAFF
NA | NA | TRBJ2-2 | TRBV10-3 | TGTGCCATCAGTAAGGACAGAAACACCGGGGAGCTGTTTTTT | CAISKDRNTGELFF
TRBD1 | NA | TRBJ1-2 | TRBV19 | TGTGCCAGTAGTATCCGGGGACAGGGGCAGGGCTACACCTTC | CASSIRGQGQGYTF
NA | NA | TRBJ1-3 | TRBV18 | TGTGCCAGCTCCTATGACTCTGGAAACACCATATATTTT | CASSYDSGNTIYF
NA | NA | TRBJ2-1 | TRBV6-1 | TGTGCCAGCAGTGGCTGGGCCCGTTCCTCCTACAATGAGCAGTTCTTC | CASSGWARSSYNEQFF
NA | NA | TRBJ2-1 | TRBV2 | TGTGTACAGAGGGGGAGCTCCTACAATGAGCAGTTCTTC | CVQRGSSYNEQFF
NA | NA | TRBJ1-2 | TRBV30 | TGTGCCTGGAGTGTACTCAAGAGTTCTAACTATGGCTACACCTTC | CAWSVLKSSNYGYTF
NA | NA | TRBJ1-5 | TRBV5-8 | TGTGCCAGCAGCTTGGGTACAGCGGGGGGCAATCAGCCCCAGCATTTT | CASSLGTAGGNQPQHF
NA | few | TRBJ2-4 | TRBV5-1 | TGCGCCAGCAGCTTTTCCGGTCTGGAAAACATTCAGTACTTC | CASSFSGLENIQYF
NA | NA | TRBJ2-3 | TRBV21-1 | TGTGCCAGCAGCAAAGCTGGCGGGTCCGCGCAGTATTTT | CASSKAGGSAQYF
TRBD2 | NA | TRBJ2-1 | TRBV5-1 | TGCGCCAGCAGCTTGACTAGCGCCTACAATGAGCAGTTCTTC | CASSLTSAYNEQFF
NA | few | TRBJ2-5 | TRBV29-1 | TGCAGCGTTGCGGGGACACAAAATAACCAAGAGACCCAGTACTTC | CSVAGTQNNQETQYF
TRBD1 | NA | TRBJ2-7 | TRBV13 | TGTGCCAGCAGCCTATCCGGACAGGGCCACTACGAGCAGTACTTC | CASSLSGQGHYEQYF
NA | NA | TRBJ2-1 | TRBV6-6 | TGTGCCAGCAGTTACTCCGGGGACTGGAATGAGCAGTTCTTC | CASSYSGDWNEQFF
NA | NA | TRBJ2-7 | TRBV18 | TGTGCCAGCTCACCACGACTGACCGCTACCTACGAGCAGTACTTC | CASSPRLTATYEQYF
NA | NA | TRBJ1-1 | TRBV11-2 | TGTGCCAGCAGCTTAGGTCTTTCTGAAGCTTTCTTT | CASSLGLSEAFF
TRBD2 | once | TRBJ2-2 | TRBV7-9 | TGTGCCAGCAGCCCCCACGGACTAGCGGGGGGGCCAGGCAGGGAGCTGTTTTTT | CASSPHGLAGGPGRELFF
NA | NA | TRBJ1-1 | TRBV25-1 | TGTGCCAGCAGCTTGAACACTGAAGCTTTCTTT | CASSLNTEAFF
NA | NA | TRBJ2-2 | TRBV28 | TGTGCCAGCAGTACCCCAGCAGGGACGAACACCGGGGAGCTGTTTTTT | CASSTPAGTNTGELFF
TRBD1 | NA | TRBJ1-2 | TRBV30 | TGTGCCTGGATGACAGGGGGTCGTGGCTACACCTTC | CAWMTGGRGYTF
TRBD2 | NA | TRBJ2-3 | TRBV13 | TGTGCCAGCAGCTTAGGGAGCGGGGGGACAACAGATACGCAGTATTTT | CASSLGSGGTTDTQYF
TRBD1 | NA | TRBJ1-2 | TRBV2 | TGTGCCAGCAGCGTGACAGGGGGCGGCTATGGCTACACCTTC | CASSVTGGGYGYTF
NA | NA | TRBJ2-7 | TRBV6-1 | TGTGCCAGCAGTGAAATGGTGGGCTTCTCCTACGAGCAGTACTTC | CASSEMVGFSYEQYF
NA | few | TRBJ1-6 | TRBV28 | TGTGCCAGCAGTACCGACGCGGGGAATTCACCCCTCCACTTT | CASSTDAGNSPLHF
NA | NA | TRBJ2-7 | TRBV4-3 | TGCGCCAGCAGCCAAGATCTTGCGAGCTCCTACGAGCAGTACTTC | CASSQDLASSYEQYF
NA | NA | TRBJ2-3 | TRBV7-2 | TGTGCCAGCAGCTTAACTAGAGATACGCAGTATTTT | CASSLTRDTQYF
NA | NA | TRBJ1-2 | TRBV5-3 | TGTGCCAGAAGCTCGGCCCCCCAGGGGACGGGTGGCTACACCTTC | CARSSAPQGTGGYTF
TRBD2 | NA | TRBJ2-3 | TRBV7-8 | TGTGCCAGCAGCTTAGGAGCGGGAGGAGATACGCAGTATTTT | CASSLGAGGDTQYF
NA | NA | TRBJ1-1 | TRBV7-2 | TGTGCCAGCAGCTTGTCAGGGTACACTGAAGCTTTCTTT | CASSLSGYTEAFF
NA | NA | TRBJ2-7 | TRBV7-8 | TGTGCCAGCAGCTTAGCGGGGGGTCGGGGAACCTACGAGCAGTACTTC | CASSLAGGRGTYEQYF
NA | few | TRBJ2-5 | TRBV2 | TGTGCCAGCAGAACGCGGGAAGAGACCCAGTACTTC | CASRTREETQYF
NA | NA | TRBJ2-1 | TRBV5-1 | TGCGCCAGCAGCTCGGACACTTACAATGAGCAGTTCTTC | CASSSDTYNEQFF
NA | NA | TRBJ2-1 | TRBV12-2 | TGTGCAAGTCGCTTCGATAAATGCGGTTCCAGGGGGGATGAGCAGTTCTTC | CASRFDKCGSRGDEQFF
NA | NA | TRBJ2-5 | TRBV30 | TGTGCCTGGAGTGTCGTCCCAGGGGAGACCCAGTACTTC | CAWSVVPGETQYF
NA | NA | TRBJ1-2 | TRBV7-6 | TGTGCCAGCAGCCGAACCTTGGGGGCGGATGGCTACACCTTC | CASSRTLGADGYTF
NA | NA | TRBJ2-7 | TRBV18 | TGTGCCAGCTCACAGGGAGGGGGACCTAACCCCTACGAGCAGTACTTC | CASSQGGGPNPYEQYF
NA | NA | TRBJ1-5 | TRBV28 | TGTGCCAGCAGTTGGCCCGGCGGGGCAAGGCAGCCCCAGCATTTT | CASSWPGGARQPQHF
TRBD1 | NA | TRBJ1-2 | TRBV19 | TGTGCCAGTAGAGGACAGGGGGCGCATGGCTACACCTTC | CASRGQGAHGYTF
NA | NA | TRBJ1-1 | TRBV19 | TGTGCCAGTAGTATACTGGACAGTAAGAACACTGAAGCTTTCTTT | CASSILDSKNTEAFF
TRBD1 | NA | TRBJ1-2 | TRBV27 | TGTGCCAGCAGTTTAAGGGGGACAGGGGGAGTCTATGGCTACACCTTC | CASSLRGTGGVYGYTF
NA | NA | TRBJ2-3 | TRBV30 | TGTGCCTGGAGTGCTAGCAGATACACAGATACGCAGTATTTT | CAWSASRYTDTQYF
NA | NA | TRBJ1-1 | TRBV7-6 | TGTGCCAGCAGCTTAGGCAGGGGAGAAGCTTTCTTT | CASSLGRGEAFF
NA | few | TRBJ2-7 | TRBV21-1 | TGTGCCAGCAGCGGGGTGGTGTGCGGGAACAACTACGAGCAGTACTTC | CASSGVVCGNNYEQYF
TRBD1 | NA | TRBJ2-7 | TRBV5-4 | TGTGCCAGCAGCTACCAGACAGGGTACTCCGAGCAGTACTTC | CASSYQTGYSEQYF
NA | NA | TRBJ1-1 | TRBV30 | TGTGCCTGGTGTCGGAACACTGAAGCTTTCTTT | CAWCRNTEAFF
NA | once | TRBJ1-1 | TRBV29-1 | TGCAGCGTTTCTAGGGGATCGGCTGAAGCTTTCTTT | CSVSRGSAEAFF
TRBD1 | NA | TRBJ2-6 | TRBV27 | TGTGCCAGTCGACACCAGGGGGCCTCCGGGGCCAACGTCCTGACTTTC | CASRHQGASGANVLTF